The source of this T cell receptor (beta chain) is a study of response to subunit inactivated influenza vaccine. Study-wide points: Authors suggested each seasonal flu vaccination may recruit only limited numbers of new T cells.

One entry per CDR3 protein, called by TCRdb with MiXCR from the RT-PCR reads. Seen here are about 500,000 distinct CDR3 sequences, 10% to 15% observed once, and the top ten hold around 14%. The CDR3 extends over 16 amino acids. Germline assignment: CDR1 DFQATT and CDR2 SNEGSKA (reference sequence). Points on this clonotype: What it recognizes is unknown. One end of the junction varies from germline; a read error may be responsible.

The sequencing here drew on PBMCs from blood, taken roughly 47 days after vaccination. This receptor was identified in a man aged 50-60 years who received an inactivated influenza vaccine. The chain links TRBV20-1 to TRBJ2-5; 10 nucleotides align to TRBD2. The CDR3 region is CCARDQREGVVKTQYF. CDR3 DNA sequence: TGCTGTGCTAGAGATCAGCGGGAGGGCGTAGTTAAGACCCAGTACTTC.